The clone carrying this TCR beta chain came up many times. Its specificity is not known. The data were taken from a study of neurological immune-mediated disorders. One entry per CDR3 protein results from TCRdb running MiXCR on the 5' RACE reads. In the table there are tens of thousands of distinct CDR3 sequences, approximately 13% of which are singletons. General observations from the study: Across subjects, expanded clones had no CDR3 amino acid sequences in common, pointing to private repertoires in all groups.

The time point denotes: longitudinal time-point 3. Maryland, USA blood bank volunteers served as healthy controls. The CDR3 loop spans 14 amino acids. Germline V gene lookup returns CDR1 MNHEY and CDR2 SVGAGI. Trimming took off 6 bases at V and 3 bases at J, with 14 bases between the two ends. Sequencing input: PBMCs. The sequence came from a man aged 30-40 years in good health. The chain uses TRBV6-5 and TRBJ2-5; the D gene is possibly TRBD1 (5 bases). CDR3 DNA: TGTGCCAGCAGCTGGACACGGAATGAAGAGACCCAGTACTTC. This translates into CASSWTRNEETQYF.